Listed here is a single T cell receptor (beta chain). Which cohort a participant joined came from the clinical history participants gave. TCRdb keeps only in-frame clones here, not all; method: immunoSEQ multiplex PCR. Seen here are under 200,000 clones, about 84% observed once, and the top ten hold around 5.1%. The data originate from a study of blood T cell repertoires in COVID-19. In the study overall: Nucleic acid was either cDNA or gDNA, and it came from T cells, B-cell-depleted T cells, or PBMCs.

The CDR3 covers 19 residues. Trimming cost V 4 bases and J 4 bases; bases outside gene matches: 12. Germline-derived CDR1 and CDR2 are SGHTS and YDEGEE. The clonotype originates from a middle-aged woman with acute COVID-19. Sequences were obtained from PBMCs or T cells enriched from blood (not recorded which). The chain couples TRBV5-8 to TRBJ2-6; 12 bases are shared with TRBD1. The CDR3 DNA is TGTGCCAGCAGCGTCTTTTTCGGGACAGGGGGCTCAGGGGCCAACGTCCTGACTTTC. Amino acid sequence: CASSVFFGTGGSGANVLTF.